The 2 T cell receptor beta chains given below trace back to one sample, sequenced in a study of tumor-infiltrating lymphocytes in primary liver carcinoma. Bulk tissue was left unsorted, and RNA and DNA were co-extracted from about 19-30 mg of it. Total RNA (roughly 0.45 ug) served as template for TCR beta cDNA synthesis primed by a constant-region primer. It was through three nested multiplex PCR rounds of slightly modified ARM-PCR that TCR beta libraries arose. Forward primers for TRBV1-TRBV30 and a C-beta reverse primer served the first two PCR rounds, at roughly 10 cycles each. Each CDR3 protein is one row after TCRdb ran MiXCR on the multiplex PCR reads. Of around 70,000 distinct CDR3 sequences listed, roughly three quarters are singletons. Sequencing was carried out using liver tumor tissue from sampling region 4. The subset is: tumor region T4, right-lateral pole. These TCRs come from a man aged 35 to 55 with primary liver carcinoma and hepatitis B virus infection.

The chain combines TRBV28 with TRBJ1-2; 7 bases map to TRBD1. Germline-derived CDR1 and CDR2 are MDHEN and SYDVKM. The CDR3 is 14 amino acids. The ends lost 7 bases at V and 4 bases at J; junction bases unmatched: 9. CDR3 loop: CASNPRQGFYGYTF. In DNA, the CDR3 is TGTGCCAGCAACCCGAGACAGGGTTTCTATGGCTACACCTTC.

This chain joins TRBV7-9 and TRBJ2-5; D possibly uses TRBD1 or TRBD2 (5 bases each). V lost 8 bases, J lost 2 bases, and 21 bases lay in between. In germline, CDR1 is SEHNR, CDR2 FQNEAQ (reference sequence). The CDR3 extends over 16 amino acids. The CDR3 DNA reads TGTGCCAGCGGCCGTGGGGACGGAAGGATACAAGAGACCCAGTACTTC. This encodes CASGRGDGRIQETQYF.